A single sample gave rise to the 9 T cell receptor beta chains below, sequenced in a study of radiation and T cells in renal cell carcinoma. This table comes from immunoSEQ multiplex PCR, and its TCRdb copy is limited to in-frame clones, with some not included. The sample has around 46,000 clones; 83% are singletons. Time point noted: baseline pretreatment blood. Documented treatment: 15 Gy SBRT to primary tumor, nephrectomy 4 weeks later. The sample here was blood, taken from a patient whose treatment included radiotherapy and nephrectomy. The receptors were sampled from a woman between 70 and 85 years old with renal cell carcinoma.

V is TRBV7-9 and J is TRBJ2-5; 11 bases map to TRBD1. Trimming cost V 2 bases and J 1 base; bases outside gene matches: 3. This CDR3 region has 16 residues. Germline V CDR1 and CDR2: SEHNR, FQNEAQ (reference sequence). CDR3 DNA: TGTGCCAGCAGCTTACTGGGACAGGGGGTCCAAGAGACCCAGTACTTC. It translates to CASSLLGQGVQETQYF. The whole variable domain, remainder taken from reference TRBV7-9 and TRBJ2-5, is DTGVSQNPRHKITKRGQNVTFRCDPISEHNRLYWYRQTLGQGPEFLTYFQNEAQLEKSRLLSDRFSAERPKGSFSTLEIQRTEQGDSAMYLCASSLLGQGVQETQYFGPGTRLLVL.

DNA for the CDR3: TGCGCCAGCAGCTTCTCCCGAACTAGCGGAGCTATACAAGAGACCCAGTACTTC. Residues: CASSFSRTSGAIQETQYF. The chain is built from TRBV5-1 and TRBJ2-5; 8 nucleotides line up with TRBD2. The CDR3 consists of 18 residues. After removal of 2 bases from V and 2 bases from J, the junction contained 14 bases not matched to a gene. Germline V gives CDR1 SGHRS, CDR2 YFSETQ.

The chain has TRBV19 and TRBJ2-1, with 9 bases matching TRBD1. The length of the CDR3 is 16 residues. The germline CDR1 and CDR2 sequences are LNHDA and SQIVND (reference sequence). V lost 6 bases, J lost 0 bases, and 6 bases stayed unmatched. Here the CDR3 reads CASSGAGQGSYNEQFF. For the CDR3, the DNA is TGTGCCAGTAGCGGGGCGGGACAGGGCTCCTACAATGAGCAGTTCTTC.

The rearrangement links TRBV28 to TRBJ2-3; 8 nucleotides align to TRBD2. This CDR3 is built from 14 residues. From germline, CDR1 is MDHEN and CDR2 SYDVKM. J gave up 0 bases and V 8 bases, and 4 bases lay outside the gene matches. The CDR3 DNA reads TGTGCCAGCCTTTCGGGGGGGAGCACAGATACGCAGTATTTT. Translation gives CASLSGGSTDTQYF.

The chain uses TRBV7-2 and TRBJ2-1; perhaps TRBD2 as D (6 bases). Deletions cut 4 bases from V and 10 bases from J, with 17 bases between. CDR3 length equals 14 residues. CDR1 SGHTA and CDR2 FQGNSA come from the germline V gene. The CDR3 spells CASSWALAGGEQFF. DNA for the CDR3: TGTGCCAGCAGCTGGGCCCTGGCCGGGGGAGAGCAGTTCTTC.

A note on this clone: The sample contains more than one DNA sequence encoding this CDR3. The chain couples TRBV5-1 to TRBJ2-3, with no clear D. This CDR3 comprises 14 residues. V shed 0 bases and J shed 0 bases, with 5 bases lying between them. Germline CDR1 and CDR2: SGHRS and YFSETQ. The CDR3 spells CASSLEPSTDTQYF. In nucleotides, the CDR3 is TGCGCCAGCAGCTTGGAGCCGAGCACAGATACGCAGTATTTT.

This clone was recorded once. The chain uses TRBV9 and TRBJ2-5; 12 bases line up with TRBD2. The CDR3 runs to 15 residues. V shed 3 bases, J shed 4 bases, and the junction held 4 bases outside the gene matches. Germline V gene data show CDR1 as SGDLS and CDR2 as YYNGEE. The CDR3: CASSAQTSGGETQYF. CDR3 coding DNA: TGTGCCAGCAGCGCCCAGACTAGCGGGGGAGAGACCCAGTACTTC.

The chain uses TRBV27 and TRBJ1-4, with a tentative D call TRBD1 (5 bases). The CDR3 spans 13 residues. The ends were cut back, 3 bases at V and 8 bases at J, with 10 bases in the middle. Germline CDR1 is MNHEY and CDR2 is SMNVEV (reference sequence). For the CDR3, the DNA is TGTGCCAGCAGTTTTGCAGGGAAGGAAAAACTGTTTTTT. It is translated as CASSFAGKEKLFF.

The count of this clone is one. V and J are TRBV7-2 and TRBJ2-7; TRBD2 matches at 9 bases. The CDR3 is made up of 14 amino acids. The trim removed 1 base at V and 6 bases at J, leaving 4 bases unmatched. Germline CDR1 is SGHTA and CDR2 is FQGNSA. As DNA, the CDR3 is TGTGCCAGCAGCTTAGTCGGGCGGGAGGGCGAGCAGTACTTC. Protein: CASSLVGREGEQYF.